Following are 7 T cell receptor beta chains from one sample sequenced in a study of cytomegalovirus exposure and HLA in healthy donors. 13 Jbeta primers and 60 Vbeta primers were used for the PCR. Sequencing used immunoSEQ multiplex PCR; TCRdb keeps in-frame clones, though not all of them. The repertoire holds under 250,000 clones, with over 80% as singletons. The material sequenced was PBMCs. These receptors originate from a woman aged 50 to 60 in good health and CMV-seropositive.

The V and J genes are TRBV29-1 and TRBJ1-1; 10 bases agree with TRBD1. Germline CDR1 reads SQVTM; CDR2 reads ANQGSEA. The CDR3 has 14 residues. V lost 5 bases and J lost 2; bases outside the gene matches: 5. The CDR3 is CSVRQGARNTEAFF. CDR3 sequence (DNA): TGCAGCGTTCGACAGGGGGCCCGTAACACTGAAGCTTTCTTT. The variable domain in full, with the rest retrieved from reference TRBV29-1 and TRBJ1-1, is SAVISQKPSRDICQRGTSLTIQCQVDSQVTMMFWYRQQPGQSLTLIATANQGSEATYESGFVIDKFPISRPNLTFSTLTVSNMSPEDSSIYLCSVRQGARNTEAFFGQGTRLTVV.

The rearrangement joins TRBV30 to TRBJ1-4, with D unresolved. Deletions cut 1 base from V and 5 bases from J, with 8 bases between. The germline V gene has CDR1 GTSNPN and CDR2 SVGIG (reference sequence). This CDR3 region has 13 residues. The CDR3 region has the DNA TGTGCCTGGAGTGGAAGGAGAAATGAAAAACTGTTTTTT. It encodes CAWSGRRNEKLFF.

The chain recombines TRBV28 with TRBJ1-2; D gene uncertain. The V gene lost 4 bases and the J gene lost 1 base, with 10 bases spanning the gap. Per the germline V gene, CDR1 is MDHEN and CDR2 is SYDVKM. This CDR3 contains 14 residues. Here the CDR3 DNA reads TGTGCCAGCAGTTCAGGCCTCCTTAACTATGGCTACACCTTC. Protein sequence: CASSSGLLNYGYTF.

The V and J genes are TRBV2 and TRBJ1-5, with D possibly matching TRBD1 (5 bases). CDR1 and CDR2 from the germline V gene are SNHLY and FYNNEI. V was trimmed by 3 bases and J by 3 bases, leaving 6 bases between them. This CDR3 contains 13 residues. The CDR3 loop reads CASSDRANQPQHF. CDR3 in DNA: TGTGCCAGCAGTGACAGGGCCAATCAGCCCCAGCATTTT.

This clone is a singleton in its sample. The chain combines TRBV5-1 with TRBJ2-7, with D tentatively TRBD2 (5 bases). V shed 0 bases and J shed 0 bases, with 10 bases lying between them. The CDR3 contains 15 residues. Germline assignment: CDR1 SGHRS and CDR2 YFSETQ. CDR3 DNA sequence: TGCGCCAGCAGCTTGGTGGTGGGGAGCTCCTACGAGCAGTACTTC. It encodes CASSLVVGSSYEQYF.

The V and J genes are TRBV7-2 and TRBJ2-1, with no clear D. Germline V gene data show CDR1 as SGHTA and CDR2 as FQGNSA. Trimming removed 1 base at V and 3 bases at J, with 7 bases between. The CDR3 is 14 amino acids. CDR3: CASSLGPNYNEQFF. CDR3 DNA: TGTGCCAGCAGCTTAGGGCCGAACTACAATGAGCAGTTCTTC.

The chain is built from TRBV10-3 and TRBJ2-5; TRBD2 agrees at 7 bases. The CDR3 consists of 17 residues. V trimming: 8 bases; J trimming: 4 bases; junction bases outside the gene matches: 19. Germline V gene lookup returns CDR1 ENHRY and CDR2 SYGVKD. CDR3: CAIGEGRGSLVGETQYF. The CDR3 DNA is TGTGCCATCGGCGAGGGGCGGGGGAGCCTGGTCGGAGAGACCCAGTACTTC.